The next 23 T cell receptor beta chains were all read from a single sample in a study of regulatory T cells in long-lasting Graves disease (dated by TCRdb to about 2021). Library generation was performed with multiplex PCR. The data were produced on an Illumina HiSeq 4000. CDR3 regions were amplified by Arm-PCR with iRepertoire HTBI primers to construct TCR beta libraries. TCRdb reworked the public reads: Q25 trimming with fastp, MiXCR clone assembly, productive beta chains retained. Merged by CDR3 protein, the rows form single entries marked with the most common genes and DNA. Present in this sample are 600,000 to 650,000 distinct CDR3 sequences, 16% of which were seen just once. The ten largest clones represent about 20% of the sample. The sample's time point label, in plain terms: newly diagnosed GD, antithyroid drugs for less than 3 months. For both TCR sequencing and RNA sequencing, RNA was extracted from PBMCs in TRIzol.

In addition, the sample was reused for a study of T cells in Graves' hyperthyroidism and ophthalmopathy.

The specimen comprised peripheral blood mononuclear cells (PBMCs), sampled at new diagnosis, from a patient treated with antithyroid drugs. The receptors shown here come from a woman aged 25 to 39 with Graves disease. Donor details come from another sample of the same person, matched by shared clones.

The chain combines TRBV28 with TRBJ1-5; D is perhaps TRBD1 (6 bases). Looked up from germline, CDR1 is MDHEN and CDR2 is SYDVKM. Trimming pared 7 bases from V and 6 bases from J, leaving 13 bases between. This CDR3 has 13 residues. In nucleotides, the CDR3 is TGTGCCAGCATCGTGAGGGGGGGTCAGCCCCAGCATTTT. Amino acid sequence: CASIVRGGQPQHF.

The chain recombines TRBV28 with TRBJ2-3; either TRBD1 or TRBD2 may fit D (5 bases each). The CDR3 is 12 residues long. Germline V gives CDR1 MDHEN, CDR2 SYDVKM. The ends were cut back, 6 bases at V and 7 bases at J, with 11 bases in the middle. In DNA, the CDR3 is TGTGCCAGCAGCCCCGGGGCATATACGCAGTATTTT. It specifies CASSPGAYTQYF.

The V gene is TRBV20-1, the J gene TRBJ2-1, with TRBD2 matching over 7 bases. The germline V gene encodes CDR1 DFQATT and CDR2 SNEGSKA (reference sequence). The ends lost 5 bases at V and 4 bases at J; junction bases unmatched: 8. The CDR3 runs to 14 residues. CDR3 in DNA: TGCAGTGCTCCCTATACGGGAGGTTACAATGAGCAGTTCTTC. As protein: CSAPYTGGYNEQFF.

This clonotype was recorded a few times. J is TRBJ1-1 and V is TRBV9; perhaps TRBD1 as D (6 bases). V dropped 0 bases and J dropped 4 bases, with 13 bases sitting between them. The CDR3 covers 15 residues. Germline V gene data show CDR1 as SGDLS and CDR2 as YYNGEE. This chain's CDR3 is CASSVAGGMVTEAFF. As DNA, the CDR3 is TGTGCCAGCAGCGTAGCGGGGGGCATGGTCACTGAAGCTTTCTTT.

This clonotype has just a few counts. The CDR3 DNA sequence: TGCAGTGGCTCAGGGGCGCCCTACGAGCAGTACTTC. Its protein is CSGSGAPYEQYF. The chain carries TRBV20-1 and TRBJ2-7; D is perhaps TRBD1 (6 bases). The CDR3 loop spans 12 amino acids. V gave up 7 bases and J gave up 2 bases, with 12 bases separating them. The germline gives CDR1 DFQATT, CDR2 SNEGSKA (reference sequence).

This clonotype showed up just a few times. The chain links TRBV18 to TRBJ2-2; the D is unclear. The CDR3 is made up of 15 amino acids. V was cut by 1 base and J by 0 bases, with 6 bases left in between. Germline CDR1 reads KGHSH; CDR2 reads LQKENI. The CDR3 region is CASSPQNSNTGELFF. CDR3 bases: TGTGCCAGCTCACCACAAAACTCGAACACCGGGGAGCTGTTTTTT. Supplemented by reference TRBV18 and TRBJ2-2, the full variable domain reads NAGVMQNPRHLVRRRGQEARLRCSPMKGHSHVYWYRQLPEEGLKFMVYLQKENIIDESGMPKERFSAEFPKEGPSILRIQQVVRGDSAAYFCASSPQNSNTGELFFGEGSRLTVL.

The table lists this clonotype with many counts. The chain is built from TRBV3-1 and TRBJ1-2; D gene unclear. CDR3 size: 13 residues. Germline CDR1 is LGHDT and CDR2 is YNNKEL (reference sequence). The V end lost 1 base, the J end lost 4 bases, and 7 bases lay between the germline ends. CDR3 sequence: CASSQGAGYGYTF. In DNA, the CDR3 is TGTGCCAGCAGCCAAGGCGCGGGCTATGGCTACACCTTC.

Comment on this clonotype: This could be a read error, since a much larger clone is one nucleotide away. V gene TRBV29-1 combines with J gene TRBJ1-1; 7 positions match TRBD1. Germline lookup yields CDR1 SQVTM and CDR2 ANQGSEA. CDR3 length: 12 residues. The CDR3 region has the DNA TGCAGCGTTAACAGGGGTTGGACTGAAACTTTCTTT. This codes for CSVNRGWTETFF. Filled out from reference TRBV29-1 and TRBJ1-1, the complete variable domain reads SAVISQKPSRDICQRGTSLTIQCQVDSQVTMMFWYRQQPGQSLTLIATANQGSEATYESGFVIDKFPISRPNLTFSTLTVSNMSPEDSSIYLCSVNRGWTETFFGQGTRLTVV.

This clonotype was found a few times. This rearrangement joins TRBV7-2 to TRBJ2-3; D might be TRBD1 or TRBD2, each matching 5 bases. Between the trimmed V and J ends, which lost 1 base and 4 bases, there was a span of 15 bases. The germline V gene encodes CDR1 SGHTA and CDR2 FQGNSA. The CDR3 runs to 16 residues. CDR3 bases: TGTGCCAGCAGCTTAGGGACTCCCCTGGGGGCAGATACGCAGTATTTT. Translating it yields CASSLGTPLGADTQYF.

CDR3 residues: CAWSVPGRGGYGYTF. Written as DNA, the CDR3 is TGTGCCTGGAGTGTACCCGGCAGGGGGGGGTATGGCTACACCTTC. The chain combines TRBV30 with TRBJ1-2; 7 nucleotides line up with TRBD1. This CDR3 has 15 residues. Per germline, CDR1 GTSNPN and CDR2 SVGIG (reference sequence). The J segment lost 5 bases and the V segment lost 0 bases, leaving 9 bases of the junction unmatched. Full variable domain (outside the CDR3, taken from reference TRBV30 and TRBJ1-2): SQTIHQWPATLVQPVGSPLSLECTVEGTSNPNLYWYRQAAGRGLQLLFYSVGIGQISSEVPQNLSASRPQDRQFILSSKKLLLSDSGFYLCAWSVPGRGGYGYTFGSGTRLTVV.

In its sample, this clonotype was seen many times. The CDR3 loop reads CASSQQGGYGYTF. The CDR3 nucleotides are TGTGCCAGCAGTCAACAGGGCGGCTATGGCTACACCTTC. The V gene is TRBV6-1, the J gene TRBJ1-2; D possibly corresponds to TRBD1 (6 bases). The length of the CDR3 is 13 residues. The V end lost 5 bases, the J end lost 4 bases, and 11 bases lay between the germline ends. Germline lookup yields CDR1 MNHNS and CDR2 SASEGT.

The sample holds many counts of this clonotype. The J gene is TRBJ1-2, the V gene TRBV20-1; weak D call: TRBD1 (6 bases). The CDR3 sequence is 14 residues long. V was trimmed by 3 bases and J by 6 bases, leaving 17 bases between them. Germline V CDR1 and CDR2: DFQATT, SNEGSKA (reference sequence). This CDR3 reads CSASGLWGADGYTF. In nucleotides, the CDR3 is TGCAGTGCTAGCGGGTTGTGGGGGGCGGATGGCTACACCTTC.

The rearrangement uses TRBV6-2 or TRBV6-3 and TRBJ2-5; tentatively, D is TRBD2 (5 bases). CDR3 size: 16 residues. Trimming took off 0 bases at V and 7 bases at J, with 18 bases between the two ends. From germline, CDR1 is MNHEY and CDR2 SVGEGT. The CDR3, as DNA: TGTGCCAGCAGTTACTCGACCCTAGCTACCCTCCGGACCCAGTACTTC. Translating it yields CASSYSTLATLRTQYF.

This clonotype was seen a handful of times. This sequence joins TRBV30 and TRBJ2-7; TRBD1 matches 9 bases. The CDR3 has 15 amino acids. V trimming: 0 bases; J trimming: 6 bases; junction bases outside the gene matches: 9. Germline V gene lookup returns CDR1 GTSNPN and CDR2 SVGIG (reference sequence). The CDR3 sequence: CAWSVPGTGLSEQYF. CDR3 nucleotide sequence: TGTGCCTGGAGTGTACCCGGGACAGGGCTGAGCGAGCAGTACTTC.

This clonotype was seen more than once but under ten times. The V call is TRBV3-1, the J call TRBJ2-1, with D perhaps being TRBD1 or TRBD2 (7 bases each). The CDR3 runs to 15 residues. Germline V lookup: CDR1 LGHDT, CDR2 YNNKEL (reference sequence). Trimming left V 4 bases short and J 9 bases short, with 19 bases between. This CDR3 reads CASSPQRGRETEQFF. In DNA, the CDR3 is TGTGCCAGCAGCCCCCAGAGGGGGCGGGAGACTGAGCAGTTCTTC.

The chain is built from TRBV4-1 and TRBJ2-7; 15 nucleotides line up with TRBD2. Per the germline V gene, CDR1 is MGHRA and CDR2 is YSYEKL. The J segment lost 4 bases and the V segment lost 1 base, leaving 5 bases of the junction unmatched. The CDR3 spans 17 residues. The CDR3 is CASSQGPGTSGRYEQYF. CDR3 nucleotide sequence: TGCGCCAGCAGCCAAGGGCCTGGGACTAGCGGGAGGTACGAGCAGTACTTC.

This clonotype was recorded many times. The genes are TRBV7-9 and TRBJ1-2; tentative D call: TRBD1 (6 bases). CDR3 length: 17 amino acids. Germline V gene data show CDR1 as SEHNR and CDR2 as FQNEAQ (reference sequence). V lost 5 bases to trimming and J lost 1 base, with 20 bases between them. This CDR3 reads CASSPGSWGAGNYGYTF. The CDR3 nucleotides are TGTGCCAGCAGCCCGGGGTCGTGGGGGGCCGGTAACTATGGCTACACCTTC.

This clonotype was detected ten times or more. The CDR3 nucleotides are TGTGCCAGCAGTCTAAGCTATGGCTACACCTTC. Protein sequence: CASSLSYGYTF. V gene TRBV12-3 or TRBV12-4 combines with J gene TRBJ1-2, with D unclear. V was trimmed by 5 bases and J by 4 bases, leaving 5 bases between them. The CDR3 sequence is 11 residues long.

This clonotype was seen at least ten times. The chain employs TRBV6-1 and TRBJ2-7; D is unresolved. This CDR3 region has 15 residues. Trimming left V 3 bases short and J 3 bases short, with 15 bases between. Germline V gene data show CDR1 as MNHNS and CDR2 as SASEGT. The CDR3 sequence is CASSDHLGSGYEQYF. Written as DNA, the CDR3 is TGTGCCAGCAGTGATCATCTTGGCTCGGGCTACGAGCAGTACTTC.

The rearrangement uses TRBV27 and TRBJ2-7; 10 nucleotides line up with TRBD2. Germline V CDR1 and CDR2: MNHEY, SMNVEV (reference sequence). With V trimmed by 6 bases and J by 2 bases, 10 bases remained unmatched. The length of the CDR3 is 16 residues. The CDR3: CASSPTSGRPTYEQYF. The DNA of the CDR3 is TGTGCCAGCAGCCCGACTAGCGGGCGACCTACCTACGAGCAGTACTTC.

In its sample, this clonotype was seen a few times. The rearrangement joins TRBV12-3 or TRBV12-4 to TRBJ1-6; D is possibly TRBD1 (5 bases). The CDR3 consists of 13 residues. Trimming removed 6 bases at V and 8 bases at J, with 11 bases between. The DNA for the CDR3 is TGTGCCAGCAGGGGACTTTTGGATTCACCCCTCCACTTT. Translating gives CASRGLLDSPLHF.

This clonotype was seen a few times. The chain is built from TRBV7-8 and TRBJ2-7; D is possibly TRBD1 or TRBD2 (5 bases each). Per the germline V gene, CDR1 is SGHVS and CDR2 is FQNEAQ. This CDR3 contains 13 residues. The V end lost 3 bases, the J end lost 4 bases, and 10 bases lay between the germline ends. The DNA for the CDR3 is TGTGCCAGCAGCTTTGGGGGAAGATACGAGCAGTACTTC. Protein sequence: CASSFGGRYEQYF.

The rearrangement uses TRBV25-1 and TRBJ1-6; no clear D. This CDR3 comprises 15 residues. Germline assignment: CDR1 MGHDK and CDR2 SYGVNS. V lost 1 base and J 4 bases, leaving 8 bases between the germline ends. The CDR3 region has the DNA TGTGCCAGCAGTGAATGGGAGGGTTATAATTCACCCCTCCACTTT. It specifies CASSEWEGYNSPLHF.